This T cell receptor (beta chain) was documented in a study of shared clonotypes between healthy human individuals. Study-wide findings and caveats: It was only blood that was sampled, and tissue repertoires likely differ.

The V end was cut by 0 bases, the J end by 5 bases, with 13 bases between. CDR1 is SGHTA and CDR2 is FQGNSA in the germline V gene. The CDR3 spans 15 residues. Donors were Caucasian adults residing in Nashville, Tennessee, USA. When replicate PCRs were run on unsorted PBMC, they used about 300 ng DNA, some 30,000 T cell genomes. PBMC DNA, left unsorted, was sequenced on ten immunoSEQ deep assay plates. Here immunoSEQ multiplex PCR was the method, and the copy in TCRdb shows in-frame clones only, minus some. Of about 520,000 clones in the sample, approximately 82% are singletons; the top ten hold 12%. Note on this clone: The antigen remains unidentified.

The clonotype was recovered from a woman in her thirties or forties in good health. Some clones in this sample may be carry-over from other donors' samples. The chain is built from TRBV7-2 and TRBJ2-5; D ambiguous. Source material: PBMCs. CDR3: CASSLARLLFETQYF. CDR3 coding DNA: TGTGCCAGCAGCTTAGCACGATTATTGTTCGAGACCCAGTACTTC.